This TCR beta chain is drawn from a study of shared clonotypes between healthy human individuals. Study-wide context: Ranging from 18 to 49 in age, donors were a couple of women and a few men. Notes on the study in general: In several donors, around 4.8% of naive CD4 clonotypes appeared in common.

Replicate PCRs from sorted subsets contained around 200 ng DNA, which is some 30,000 T cell genomes. Some clones are missing from TCRdb's copy, which holds only in-frame ones; the method was immunoSEQ multiplex PCR. The sample has 2 million to 3 million clones; approximately 93% are singletons. The CDR3 is 17 amino acids. V shed 0 bases, J shed 4 bases, and the junction held 5 bases outside the gene matches. CDR1 and CDR2 (germline): SGHRS, YFSETQ. In regard to this clone: Its cognate antigen is unknown.

The healthy adult donors were HIV-negative and reported no recent acute infections or vaccinations. The sequencing sample was made of naive CD4+ T cells from PBMCs. As for subset: CD45RA+ positively selected. This TCR derives from a man in his late teens or twenties in good health. Some clones in this sample may be carry-over from other donors' samples. This chain uses TRBV5-1 with TRBJ2-2; 11 bases fit TRBD2. CDR3 region: CASSLEPGTSGTGELFF. As DNA, the CDR3 is TGCGCCAGCAGCTTGGAGCCCGGGACTAGCGGCACCGGGGAGCTGTTTTTT.